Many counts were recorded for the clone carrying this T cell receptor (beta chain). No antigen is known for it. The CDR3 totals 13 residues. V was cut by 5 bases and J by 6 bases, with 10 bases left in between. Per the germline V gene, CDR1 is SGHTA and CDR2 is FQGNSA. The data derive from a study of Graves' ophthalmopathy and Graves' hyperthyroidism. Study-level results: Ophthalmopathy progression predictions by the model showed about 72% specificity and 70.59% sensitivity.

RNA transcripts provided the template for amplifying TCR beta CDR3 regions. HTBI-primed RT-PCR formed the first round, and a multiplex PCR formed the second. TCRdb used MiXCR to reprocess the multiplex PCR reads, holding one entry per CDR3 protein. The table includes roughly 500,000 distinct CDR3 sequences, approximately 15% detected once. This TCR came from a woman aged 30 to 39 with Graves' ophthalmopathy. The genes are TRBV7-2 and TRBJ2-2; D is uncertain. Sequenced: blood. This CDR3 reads CASSPPQAGELFF. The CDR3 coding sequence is TGTGCCAGCAGCCCCCCCCAGGCCGGGGAGCTGTTTTTT.